The 30 T cell receptor beta chains below were found in one sample sequenced in a study of blood T cell repertoires in COVID-19. Sequencing used immunoSEQ multiplex PCR; TCRdb keeps in-frame clones, though not all of them. The repertoire consists of fewer than 250,000 clones, with about 85% occurring once and the leading ten covering approximately 10%. The sequenced sample was PBMCs or T cells enriched from blood (not recorded which). The receptors here all came from a man aged 25 to 40 who had recovered from COVID-19.

The chain carries TRBV10-3 and TRBJ1-5; weak D call: TRBD1 (6 bases). The CDR3 loop spans 15 amino acids. The germline V and J ends were trimmed by 1 base and 6 bases, with 13 bases remaining between them. The germline V gene has CDR1 ENHRY and CDR2 SYGVKD. CDR3 in DNA: TGTGCCATCAGTGAGTATACAGGGCCGGCTCAGCCCCAGCATTTT. It specifies CAISEYTGPAQPQHF.

The chain joins TRBV5-1 to TRBJ1-1, with 7 bases that match TRBD1. This CDR3 has 15 amino acids. Losses at the gene ends were 2 bases for V and 1 base for J; bases not matched to a gene: 5. Germline V gene sequence: CDR1 SGHRS, CDR2 YFSETQ. CDR3 coding DNA: TGCGCCAGCAGCTTAAAACAGGGGAGGAACACTGAAGCTTTCTTT. Protein: CASSLKQGRNTEAFF.

The J gene is TRBJ1-2, the V gene TRBV12-5; 9 bases are shared with TRBD1. The CDR3 runs to 12 residues. The V gene's germline CDR1 is LGHNT and CDR2 FRNRAP. Losses at the gene ends were 6 bases for V and 4 bases for J; bases not matched to a gene: 0. The CDR3 coding sequence is TGTGCTAGTGGGGACAGGGGCTATGGCTACACCTTC. It encodes CASGDRGYGYTF.

The chain couples TRBV28 to TRBJ1-3; tentative D call: TRBD1 (6 bases). Germline values: CDR1 MDHEN, CDR2 SYDVKM. The CDR3 spans 15 residues. Trimming took off 1 base at V and 1 base at J, with 8 bases between the two ends. The CDR3 region has the DNA TGTGCCAGCAGTTTATACAGGGCATCTGGAAACACCATATATTTT. The encoded protein is CASSLYRASGNTIYF.

This chain links TRBV11-2 with TRBJ1-4; maybe TRBD1 (5 bases). V lost 5 bases, J lost 4 bases, and 20 bases lay in between. CDR3 size: 17 residues. Germline loops: CDR1 SGHAT, CDR2 FQNNGV. In nucleotides, the CDR3 is TGTGCCAGCAGCGTAGGGGCGACAGATCGTTATAATGAAAAACTGTTTTTT. Protein sequence: CASSVGATDRYNEKLFF.

The V and J genes are TRBV4-1 and TRBJ2-7, with D perhaps matching TRBD1 (6 bases). Germline V gives CDR1 MGHRA, CDR2 YSYEKL. V lost 0 bases to trimming and J lost 3 bases, with 15 bases between them. This CDR3 is built from 16 residues. CDR3 bases: TGCGCCAGCAGCCAAGATCGCTTGGACAGAGACTACGAGCAGTACTTC. Encoded protein: CASSQDRLDRDYEQYF.

This chain joins TRBV5-1 and TRBJ2-2, with no clear D. Trimming took off 0 bases at V and 1 base at J, with 4 bases between the two ends. CDR1 and CDR2 from the germline V gene are SGHRS and YFSETQ. The CDR3 spans 14 residues. The CDR3 loop reads CASSLGGNTGELFF. CDR3 sequence (DNA): TGCGCCAGCAGCTTGGGCGGGAACACCGGGGAGCTGTTTTTT. The variable domain in full, with the rest retrieved from reference TRBV5-1 and TRBJ2-2, is KAGVTQTPRYLIKTRGQQVTLSCSPISGHRSVSWYQQTPGQGLQFLFEYFSETQRNKGNFPGRFSGRQFSNSRSEMNVSTLELGDSALYLCASSLGGNTGELFFGEGSRLTVL.

This chain links TRBV2 with TRBJ1-4; D is uncertain. The CDR3 has 13 residues. CDR1 is SNHLY and CDR2 is FYNNEI in the germline V gene. V lost 5 bases and J 7 bases, leaving 11 bases between the germline ends. As DNA, the CDR3 is TGTGCCAGCAGTCCGGTTTTTCTTGAAAAACTGTTTTTT. This encodes CASSPVFLEKLFF.

This chain connects TRBV6-1 to TRBJ2-3, with D hard to call. Deletions cut 1 base from V and 6 bases from J, with 8 bases between. The CDR3 runs to 13 residues. Germline CDR1 reads MNHNS; CDR2 reads SASEGT. CDR3 loop: CASSEDLGDTQYF. In DNA, the CDR3 is TGTGCCAGCAGTGAAGACTTGGGCGATACGCAGTATTTT.

The chain joins TRBV7-8 to TRBJ2-1, with TRBD2 identical over 10 bases. Germline V gene sequence: CDR1 SGHVS, CDR2 FQNEAQ. The junction had 9 bases not matched to a gene; V was cut back by 8 bases and J by 8 bases. This CDR3 has 14 residues. CDR3 residues: CASGLAGGFDEQFF. The DNA for the CDR3 is TGTGCCAGCGGATTAGCGGGAGGCTTCGATGAGCAGTTCTTC.

The V and J genes are TRBV13 and TRBJ2-7; TRBD1 agrees at 9 bases. The V gene end was trimmed by 5 bases and the J gene end by 5 bases; junction bases not matched to a gene: 7. The CDR3 consists of 14 residues. Germline V CDR1 and CDR2: PRHDT, FYEKMQ (reference sequence). As DNA, the CDR3 is TGTGCCAGCAGCCGAACAGGGGGCCGAGACGAGCAGTACTTC. Amino acids: CASSRTGGRDEQYF. Drawing the rest from reference TRBV13 and TRBJ2-7, the complete variable domain is AAGVIQSPRHLIKEKRETATLKCYPIPRHDTVYWYQQGPGQDPQFLISFYEKMQSDKGSIPDRFSAQQFSDYHSELNMSSLELGDSALYFCASSRTGGRDEQYFGPGTRLTVT.

The chain links TRBV3-1 (or the pseudogene TRBV3-2) to TRBJ2-5; no definite D call. V was pared by 0 bases and J by 5 bases, with 19 bases between. Germline assignment: CDR1 LGHDT and CDR2 YNNKEL (reference sequence). The CDR3 is made up of 17 amino acids. The CDR3, as DNA: TGTGCCAGCAGCCAAGAACCCCGGCCGCGGTCGATCGAGACCCAGTACTTC. It is translated as CASSQEPRPRSIETQYF.

This clone was counted once. The rearrangement joins TRBV5-1 to TRBJ2-2, with a tentative D call TRBD2 (7 bases). Per the germline V gene, CDR1 is SGHRS and CDR2 is YFSETQ. The CDR3 extends over 17 amino acids. Trimming removed 0 bases from V and 3 bases from J, with 15 bases in between. CDR3: CASSLAGGVMDTGELFF. As DNA, the CDR3 is TGCGCCAGCAGCTTGGCGGGGGGCGTTATGGACACCGGGGAGCTGTTTTTT.

The chain uses TRBV7-2 and TRBJ1-2, with 9 bases fitting TRBD1. Germline values: CDR1 SGHTA, CDR2 FQGNSA. Losses at the gene ends were 6 bases for V and 7 bases for J; bases not matched to a gene: 15. This CDR3 spans 16 amino acids. The DNA for the CDR3 is TGTGCCAGCAGTCTACCCCGGGGACAGGGAGGCGGTGGCTACACCTTC. Encoded protein: CASSLPRGQGGGGYTF. The full variable domain, completed using reference TRBV7-2 and TRBJ1-2, is GAGVSQSPSNKVTEKGKDVELRCDPISGHTALYWYRQSLGQGLEFLIYFQGNSAPDKSGLPSDRFSAERTGGSVSTLTIQRTQQEDSAVYLCASSLPRGQGGGGYTFGSGTRLTVV.

This clone was seen once. This sequence joins TRBV9 and TRBJ1-1; TRBD1 might be the D (5 bases). Germline V gene data show CDR1 as SGDLS and CDR2 as YYNGEE. There are 14 residues in the CDR3. V lost 0 bases to trimming and J lost 4 bases, with 10 bases between them. In nucleotides, the CDR3 is TGTGCCAGCAGCGTAGGTGGGGCTGGCACTGAAGCTTTCTTT. It is translated as CASSVGGAGTEAFF.

This clone is a singleton in its sample. The rearrangement links TRBV3-1 (or the pseudogene TRBV3-2) to TRBJ1-5, with D maybe TRBD1 (6 bases). Trimming left V 4 bases short and J 7 bases short, with 11 bases between. Germline V gives CDR1 LGHDT, CDR2 YNNKEL (reference sequence). The length of the CDR3 is 13 residues. The DNA for the CDR3 is TGTGCCAGCAGCCCCAGGGGTGGCCAGCCCCAGCATTTT. Translating it yields CASSPRGGQPQHF.

The CDR3 region is CASSTPDRGGDEQFF. The DNA for the CDR3 is TGTGCCAGTAGTACCCCTGACAGGGGTGGCGATGAGCAGTTCTTC. The V gene is TRBV19, the J gene TRBJ2-1; 8 bases agree with TRBD1. The junction had 10 bases not matched to a gene; V was cut back by 4 bases and J by 8 bases. The V gene's germline CDR1 is LNHDA and CDR2 SQIVND (reference sequence). This CDR3 is 15 amino acids long.

The V call is TRBV7-2, the J call TRBJ1-4; 7 bases map to TRBD1. The CDR3 contains 15 residues. Per germline, CDR1 SGHTA and CDR2 FQGNSA. Unmatched junction bases numbered 3, after V lost 5 bases and J lost 0 bases. The CDR3 sequence: CASSPGQATNEKLFF. The CDR3 bases are TGTGCCAGCAGCCCAGGACAGGCAACTAATGAAAAACTGTTTTTT.

This chain connects TRBV2 to TRBJ1-3; no definite D call. Trimming left V 7 bases short and J 0 bases short, with 7 bases between. The germline V gene has CDR1 SNHLY and CDR2 FYNNEI. The CDR3 spans 13 residues. The CDR3 nucleotides are TGTGCCAGCAATAGCCTCTCTGGAAACACCATATATTTT. This codes for CASNSLSGNTIYF.

The V and J genes are TRBV19 and TRBJ1-2; 8 nucleotides agree with TRBD1. CDR1 is LNHDA and CDR2 is SQIVND in the germline V gene (reference sequence). Trimming removed 7 bases from V and 4 bases from J; junction bases left unmatched: 11. The CDR3 totals 15 residues. The CDR3 nucleotides read TGTGCCAGTACCACAGGGGGGGCCAGGGTCTATGGCTACACCTTC. Translated: CASTTGGARVYGYTF.

The chain links TRBV4-3 to TRBJ1-3; D is undetermined. Germline-derived CDR1 and CDR2 are LGHNA and YSLEER. V gave up 6 bases and J gave up 4 bases, with 13 bases separating them. The CDR3 extends over 14 amino acids. CDR3 nucleotide sequence: TGCGCCAGCAGGGAGAGAGGTACAGGAAACACCATATATTTT. Encoded protein: CASRERGTGNTIYF.

The genes are TRBV6-1 and TRBJ1-2, with D possibly matching TRBD1 (5 bases). CDR1 is MNHNS, CDR2 SASEGT, per germline. This CDR3 is built from 16 residues. V lost 4 bases, J lost 2 bases, and 17 bases lay in between. CDR3 region: CASSAPLTTGNYGYTF. CDR3 bases: TGTGCCAGCAGTGCCCCCCTAACCACAGGCAACTATGGCTACACCTTC.

The genes are TRBV3-1 (or the pseudogene TRBV3-2) and TRBJ2-1; unclear D gene. V was cut by 1 base and J by 8 bases, with 18 bases left in between. Looked up from germline, CDR1 is LGHDT and CDR2 is YNNKEL (reference sequence). This CDR3 has 16 amino acids. The CDR3 here is CASSQGDRKSRHEQFF. As DNA, the CDR3 is TGTGCCAGCAGCCAAGGAGATAGGAAAAGCAGGCATGAGCAGTTCTTC.

The rearrangement joins TRBV30 to TRBJ1-2; TRBD1 matches at 7 bases. The CDR3 totals 13 residues. The trim removed 1 base at V and 7 bases at J, leaving 6 bases unmatched. CDR1 and CDR2 from the germline V gene are GTSNPN and SVGIG (reference sequence). For the CDR3, the DNA is TGTGCCTGGAGTGACAGGGGACGCGGTGGCTACACCTTC. Its protein is CAWSDRGRGGYTF. Complete variable domain (other parts from reference TRBV30 and TRBJ1-2): SQTIHQWPATLVQPVGSPLSLECTVEGTSNPNLYWYRQAAGRGLQLLFYSVGIGQISSEVPQNLSASRPQDRQFILSSKKLLLSDSGFYLCAWSDRGRGGYTFGSGTRLTVV.

The gene calls are TRBV12-3 or TRBV12-4 and TRBJ2-1; no firm D call. The CDR3 is made up of 12 amino acids. V shed 3 bases and J shed 7 bases, with 7 bases lying between them. The CDR3 protein is CASSLSGNEQFF. CDR3 coding DNA: TGTGCCAGCAGTTTGTCCGGGAATGAGCAGTTCTTC.

The gene calls are TRBV7-2 and TRBJ2-5; D not resolved. V lost 3 bases and J 5 bases, leaving 7 bases between the germline ends. This CDR3 has 12 amino acids. Looked up from germline, CDR1 is SGHTA and CDR2 is FQGNSA. CDR3 DNA sequence: TGTGCCAGCAGCTTCGCGTGGGAGACCCAGTACTTC. Its translation: CASSFAWETQYF.

The chain recombines TRBV15 with TRBJ1-1; a weak D match, TRBD1 (6 bases). Per germline, CDR1 LNHNV and CDR2 YYDKDF (reference sequence). Trimming removed 2 bases at V and 2 bases at J, with 15 bases between. The CDR3 has 16 residues. The CDR3 sequence: CATSRIRIQGNTEAFF. The CDR3, as DNA: TGTGCCACCAGCAGAATTCGGATACAGGGAAACACTGAAGCTTTCTTT.

The rearrangement uses TRBV2 and TRBJ1-2, with D unclear. This CDR3 has 13 residues. V was shortened by 6 bases and J by 2 bases, with 10 bases between the two germline ends. Germline-derived CDR1 and CDR2 are SNHLY and FYNNEI. DNA for the CDR3: TGTGCCAGCAGATCGACATGGAACTATGGCTACACCTTC. Amino acid sequence: CASRSTWNYGYTF.

In DNA, the CDR3 is TGTGCCAGTAAACAGGGTAATCAGCCCCAGCATTTT. The encoded protein is CASKQGNQPQHF. The rearrangement links TRBV2 to TRBJ1-5; tentatively, D is TRBD1 (6 bases). CDR3 size: 12 residues. The ends were cut back, 9 bases at V and 4 bases at J, with 10 bases in the middle. CDR1 is SNHLY, CDR2 FYNNEI, per germline. Using reference TRBV2 and TRBJ1-5 for the parts outside the CDR3, the full variable domain is EPEVTQTPSHQVTQMGQEVILRCVPISNHLYFYWYRQILGQKVEFLVSFYNNEISEKSEIFDDQFSVERPDGSNFTLKIRSTKLEDSAMYFCASKQGNQPQHFGDGTRLSIL.

The chain combines TRBV11-2 with TRBJ2-1; D is unresolved. The CDR3 contains 13 residues. Germline V gene sequence: CDR1 SGHAT, CDR2 FQNNGV. The V and J ends lost 5 bases and 8 bases respectively, with 13 bases between them. The CDR3 DNA follows: TGTGCCAGCAGCCCACGAGCCGGGTATGAGCAGTTCTTC. Encoded protein: CASSPRAGYEQFF.